This T cell receptor beta chain was identified in a study of human T cells and chemical hapten exposure. Study-level findings and limits: Donors were affected by alopecia, so their immune reaction might vary from that of healthy individuals.

TCRdb ran MiXCR on the RACE reads and lists one entry per CDR3 protein. The profile shows 80,000 to 100,000 distinct CDR3 sequences, roughly 10% of them singletons. Ten or more counts support this clonotype. Its antigen is unidentified. The time point was: patch test 2, 6 weeks after DPC sensitization. This sample's treatment: therapeutic diphenylcyclopropenone sensitization with weekly scalp DPC. The input for sequencing was whole blood, taken in connection with sensitization to the hapten diphenylcyclopropenone (DPC). This receptor was obtained from a woman between 45 and 60 years old with alopecia areata. Some clones in this sample may be carry-over from other donors' samples.

CDR3 region: CASSFQTANTEAFF. In nucleotides, the CDR3 is TGTGCCAGCAGCTTCCAGACGGCGAACACTGAAGCTTTCTTT. The chain couples TRBV5-5 to TRBJ1-1; D is uncertain. The CDR3 runs 14 residues. Trimming pared 2 bases from V and 1 base from J, leaving 9 bases between. The germline V gene encodes CDR1 SGHKS and CDR2 YYEKEE (reference sequence).